This T cell receptor (beta chain) is from a study of cytomegalovirus exposure and HLA in healthy donors. Clones were sequenced by immunoSEQ multiplex PCR, and TCRdb holds only the in-frame ones, with some missing. The sample carries 300,000 or so clones, over 75% recorded once. V gave up 3 bases and J gave up 5 bases, with 16 bases separating them. The germline gives CDR1 KGHSH, CDR2 LQKENI. The CDR3 covers 15 residues. The receptor was isolated from a man aged 25-45 years in good health and CMV-seronegative. Material for sequencing was PBMCs. This rearrangement joins TRBV18 to TRBJ1-2, with TRBD1 as a possible D gene (5 bases). The CDR3 DNA is TGTGCCAGCTCACCGCAAAAACAGGCACATTATGGCTACACCTTC. It is translated as CASSPQKQAHYGYTF.